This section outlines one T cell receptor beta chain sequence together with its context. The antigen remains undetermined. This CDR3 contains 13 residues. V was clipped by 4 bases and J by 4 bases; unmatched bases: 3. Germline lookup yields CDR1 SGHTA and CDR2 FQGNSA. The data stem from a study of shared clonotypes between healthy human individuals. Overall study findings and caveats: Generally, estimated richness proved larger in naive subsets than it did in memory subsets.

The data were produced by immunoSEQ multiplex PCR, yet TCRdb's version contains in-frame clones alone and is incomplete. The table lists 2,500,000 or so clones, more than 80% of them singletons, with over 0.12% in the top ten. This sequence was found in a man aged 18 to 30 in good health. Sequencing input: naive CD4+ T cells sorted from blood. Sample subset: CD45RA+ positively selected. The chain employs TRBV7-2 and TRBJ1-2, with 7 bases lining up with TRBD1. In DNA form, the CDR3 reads TGTGCCAGCAGCTATCAGGGGGGCTATGGCTACACCTTC. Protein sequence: CASSYQGGYGYTF.